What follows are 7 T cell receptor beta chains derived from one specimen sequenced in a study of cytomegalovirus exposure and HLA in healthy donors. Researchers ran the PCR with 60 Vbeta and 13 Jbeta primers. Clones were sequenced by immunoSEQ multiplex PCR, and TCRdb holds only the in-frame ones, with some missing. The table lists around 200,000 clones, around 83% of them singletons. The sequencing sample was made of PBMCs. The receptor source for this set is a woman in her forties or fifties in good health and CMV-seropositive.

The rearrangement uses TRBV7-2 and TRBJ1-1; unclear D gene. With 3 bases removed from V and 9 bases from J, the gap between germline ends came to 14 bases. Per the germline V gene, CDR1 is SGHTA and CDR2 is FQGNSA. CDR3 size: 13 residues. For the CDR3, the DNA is TGTGCCAGCAGCTTTGAGGCGTGGCAGCAAGCTTTCTTT. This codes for CASSFEAWQQAFF.

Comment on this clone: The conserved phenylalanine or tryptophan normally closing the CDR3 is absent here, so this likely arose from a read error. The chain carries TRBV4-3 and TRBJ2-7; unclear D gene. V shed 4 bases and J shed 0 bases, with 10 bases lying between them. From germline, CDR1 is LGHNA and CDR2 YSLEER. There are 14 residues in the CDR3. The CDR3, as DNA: TGCGCCAGCAGCCCTACCGGGTACTCCTACGAGCAGTACCTC. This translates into CASSPTGYSYEQYL.

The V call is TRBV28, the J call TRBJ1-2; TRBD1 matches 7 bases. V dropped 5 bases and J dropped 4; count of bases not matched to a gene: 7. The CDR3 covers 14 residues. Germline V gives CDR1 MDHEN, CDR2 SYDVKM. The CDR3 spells CASSLGWTGYGYTF. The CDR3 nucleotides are TGTGCCAGCAGTCTGGGCTGGACAGGCTATGGCTACACCTTC.

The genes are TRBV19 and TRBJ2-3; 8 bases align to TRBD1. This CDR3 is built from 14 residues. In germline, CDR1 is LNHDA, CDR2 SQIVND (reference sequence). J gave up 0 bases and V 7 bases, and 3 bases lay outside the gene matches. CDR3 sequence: CASMDRASTDTQYF. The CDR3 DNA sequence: TGTGCCAGTATGGACAGGGCGAGCACAGATACGCAGTATTTT.

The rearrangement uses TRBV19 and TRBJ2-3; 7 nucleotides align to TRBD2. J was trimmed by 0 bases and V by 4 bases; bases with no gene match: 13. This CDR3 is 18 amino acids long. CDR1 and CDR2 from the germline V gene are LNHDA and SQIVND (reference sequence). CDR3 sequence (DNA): TGTGCCAGTAGTAGCCAGCTGTGGGGGGGGTATAGCACAGATACGCAGTATTTT. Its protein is CASSSQLWGGYSTDTQYF.

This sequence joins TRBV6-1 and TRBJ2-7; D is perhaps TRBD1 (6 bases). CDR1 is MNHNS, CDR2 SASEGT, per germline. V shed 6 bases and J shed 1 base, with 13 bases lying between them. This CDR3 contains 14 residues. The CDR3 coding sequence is TGTGCCAGCAGCGCGGGCGGACAGTCCTACGAGCAGTACTTC. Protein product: CASSAGGQSYEQYF.

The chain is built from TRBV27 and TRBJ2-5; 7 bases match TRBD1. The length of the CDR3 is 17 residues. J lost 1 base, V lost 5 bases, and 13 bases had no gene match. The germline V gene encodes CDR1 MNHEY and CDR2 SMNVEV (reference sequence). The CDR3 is CASSPMTGTKTQETQYF. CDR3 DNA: TGTGCCAGCAGTCCTATGACAGGGACAAAGACCCAAGAGACCCAGTACTTC.